The clone carrying this TCR beta chain has just a few counts. One entry per CDR3 protein results from TCRdb running MiXCR on the 5' RACE reads. This table has 60,000 to 65,000 distinct CDR3 sequences, roughly 9.9% appearing once. The data stem from a study of T-cell memory formation after mild COVID-19. V shed 8 bases and J shed 0 bases, with 10 bases lying between them. This CDR3 comprises 14 residues. Germline assignment: CDR1 MNHNY and CDR2 SVGAGI (reference sequence). This TCR came from a man aged 18 to 29 who had mild COVID-19 (a few samples of this study predate the infection). Cell type and time point are not known. The V and J genes are TRBV6-6 and TRBJ2-2; D uncertain. The sample was PBMCs or a T cell subset sorted from them (not recorded which). CDR3 in DNA: TGTGCCAGCTTTGCGGCCACGAACACCGGGGAGCTGTTTTTT. Its translation: CASFAATNTGELFF.